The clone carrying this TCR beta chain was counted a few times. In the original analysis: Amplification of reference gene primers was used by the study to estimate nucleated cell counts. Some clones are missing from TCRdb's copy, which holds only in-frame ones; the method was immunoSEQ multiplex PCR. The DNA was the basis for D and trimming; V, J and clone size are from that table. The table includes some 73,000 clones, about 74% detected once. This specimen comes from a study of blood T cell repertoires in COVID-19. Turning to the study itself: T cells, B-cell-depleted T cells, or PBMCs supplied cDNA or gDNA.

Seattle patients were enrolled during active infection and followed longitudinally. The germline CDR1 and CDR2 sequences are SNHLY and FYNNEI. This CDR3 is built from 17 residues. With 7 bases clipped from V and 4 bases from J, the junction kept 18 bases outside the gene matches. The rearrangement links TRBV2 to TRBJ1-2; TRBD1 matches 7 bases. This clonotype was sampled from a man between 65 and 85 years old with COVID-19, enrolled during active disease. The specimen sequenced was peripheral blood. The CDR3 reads CASTSRPGTVTFYGYTF. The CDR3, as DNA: TGTGCCAGCACCTCACGGCCCGGGACAGTAACCTTCTATGGCTACACCTTC.